These 8 T cell receptor beta chains were sequenced from one sample in a study of blood T cell repertoires in COVID-19. The assay was immunoSEQ multiplex PCR, and TCRdb's table has in-frame clones only and misses some. The table lists about 44,000 clones, about nine tenths of them singletons. Material: peripheral blood. The receptors come from a man aged 65 to 85 with active COVID-19.

The rearrangement uses TRBV11-2 and TRBJ2-2; TRBD2 matches 9 bases. This CDR3 is built from 14 residues. Germline CDR1 SGHAT, CDR2 FQNNGV. The V segment lost 5 bases and the J segment 7 bases; nucleotides outside the gene matches: 5. CDR3 DNA sequence: TGTGCCAGCAGCCCGGGACTAGCATTCGGGGAGCTGTTTTTT. This sequence encodes CASSPGLAFGELFF.

The rearrangement links TRBV7-2 to TRBJ2-7, with 10 bases matching TRBD2. V gave up 5 bases and J gave up 7 bases; unmatched junction bases: 11. The CDR3 sequence is 15 residues long. Germline V gene lookup returns CDR1 SGHTA and CDR2 FQGNSA. The CDR3 region is CASSPGPAGGREQYF. The CDR3 DNA reads TGTGCCAGCAGCCCCGGTCCAGCGGGGGGGAGGGAGCAGTACTTC.

This clone was recorded a few times. The J gene is TRBJ2-7, the V gene TRBV19, with a weak D call TRBD1 (6 bases). Trimming removed 6 bases at V and 6 bases at J, with 18 bases between. The CDR3 has 14 residues. Germline CDR1 and CDR2: LNHDA and SQIVND (reference sequence). The CDR3 DNA is TGTGCCAGTAGCAAAAACGGACAGCAAACCGAGCAGTACTTC. This codes for CASSKNGQQTEQYF.

This sequence joins TRBV24-1 and TRBJ2-5; 8 nucleotides agree with TRBD1. Germline V gives CDR1 KGHDR, CDR2 SFDVKD. The CDR3 is 13 residues long. J was trimmed by 4 bases and V by 4 bases; bases with no gene match: 1. The CDR3, as DNA: TGTGCCACCAGTGACGGACAGGGAGAGACCCAGTACTTC. Translated: CATSDGQGETQYF.

This clone was observed a single time. The chain carries TRBV28 and TRBJ2-2, with a possible D match to TRBD1 (5 bases). CDR1 MDHEN and CDR2 SYDVKM come from the germline V gene. V gave up 1 base and J gave up 5 bases, with 11 bases separating them. The CDR3 is 15 residues long. This CDR3 reads CASSLSAGWTGELFF. The CDR3 DNA reads as TGTGCCAGCAGTTTATCGGCAGGGTGGACCGGGGAGCTGTTTTTT.

The chain links TRBV15 to TRBJ1-3, with D perhaps TRBD1 (5 bases). Germline loops: CDR1 LNHNV, CDR2 YYDKDF (reference sequence). This CDR3 spans 17 amino acids. With 0 bases removed from V and 0 bases from J, the gap between germline ends came to 12 bases. For the CDR3, the DNA is TGTGCCACCAGCAGAGATCTTGGGACTTTCTCTGGAAACACCATATATTTT. This encodes CATSRDLGTFSGNTIYF.

The chain combines TRBV5-6 with TRBJ2-5; the match to TRBD2 covers 7 bases. Trimming took 2 bases from V and 3 from J; bases not matched to a gene: 4. CDR3 length: 14 amino acids. CDR1 is SGHDT and CDR2 is YYEEEE in the germline V gene. This CDR3 is CASSFWGGEETQYF. The DNA of the CDR3 is TGTGCCAGCAGCTTCTGGGGAGGGGAAGAGACCCAGTACTTC. The whole variable domain, filled in from reference TRBV5-6 and TRBJ2-5, reads DAGVTQSPTHLIKTRGQQVTLRCSPKSGHDTVSWYQQALGQGPQFIFQYYEEEERQRGNFPDRFSGHQFPNYSSELNVNALLLGDSALYLCASSFWGGEETQYFGPGTRLLVL.

The chain links TRBV18 to TRBJ1-1, with TRBD1 matching 9 bases. CDR1 and CDR2 from the germline V gene are KGHSH and LQKENI. CDR3 size: 14 residues. The junction had 4 bases not matched to a gene; V was cut back by 3 bases and J by 5 bases. As DNA, the CDR3 is TGTGCCAGCTCACCGACAGGGGGGAGGACTGAAGCTTTCTTT. It specifies CASSPTGGRTEAFF.